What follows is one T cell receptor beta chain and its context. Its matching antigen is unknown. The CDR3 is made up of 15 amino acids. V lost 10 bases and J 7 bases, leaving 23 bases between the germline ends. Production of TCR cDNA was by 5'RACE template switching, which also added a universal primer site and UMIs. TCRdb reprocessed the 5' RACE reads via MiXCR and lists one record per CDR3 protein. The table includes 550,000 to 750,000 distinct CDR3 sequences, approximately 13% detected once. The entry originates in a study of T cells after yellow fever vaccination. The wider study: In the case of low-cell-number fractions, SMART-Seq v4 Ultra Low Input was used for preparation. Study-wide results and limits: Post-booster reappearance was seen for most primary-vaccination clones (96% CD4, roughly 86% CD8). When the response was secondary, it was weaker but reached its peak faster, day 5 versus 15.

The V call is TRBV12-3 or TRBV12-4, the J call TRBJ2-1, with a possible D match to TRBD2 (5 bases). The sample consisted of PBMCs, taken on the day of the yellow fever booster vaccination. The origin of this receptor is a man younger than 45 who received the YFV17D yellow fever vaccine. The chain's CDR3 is CANRRETASKNEQFF. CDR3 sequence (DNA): TGTGCCAACAGAAGGGAGACTGCTTCGAAAAATGAGCAGTTCTTC.